This section outlines one T cell receptor beta chain sequence together with its context. Its antigen is unknown. These data are taken from a study of T cell responses to AZD1222 COVID-19 vaccine. Study information: Pooling covered second doses at about 4 or about 12 weeks. Overall study results and limits: Distributed over spike, vaccine-associated CD4 TCRs predominated at 160-218 and 743-854.

The assay was immunoSEQ multiplex PCR, and TCRdb's table has in-frame clones only and misses some. The sample consists of 170,000 or so clones, approximately 86% of them appearing once. The V and J ends lost 7 bases and 3 bases, in that order; junction bases with no gene match: 12. Germline CDR1 is SGHRS and CDR2 is YFSETQ. This CDR3 region has 15 residues. The clonotype comes from an adult in good health. Sequences were derived from peripheral blood, sampled on day 0 of AZD1222 vaccination. V is TRBV5-1 and J is TRBJ2-7; 8 nucleotides align to TRBD1. CDR3 DNA: TGCGCCAGCCGCAACGAGAGGACAGGGATCTACGAGCAGTACTTC. This translates into CASRNERTGIYEQYF.